The text below deals with one T cell receptor (beta chain). Its antigen is unidentified. Per germline, CDR1 LNHNV and CDR2 YYDKDF (reference sequence). V lost 6 bases, J lost 1 base, and 9 bases stayed unmatched. This CDR3 has 16 amino acids. The data derive from a study of neurological immune-mediated disorders. Study-level findings and limits: HTLV-1-associated myelopathy showed the most TCR clonal expansion; multiple sclerosis the least, below healthy controls.

Synthesis of cDNA used 5'RACE (with 10-nucleotide random UMIs). TCRdb processed the 5' RACE reads anew with MiXCR; each CDR3 protein has one entry. The table lists roughly 60,000 distinct CDR3 sequences, 9.5% to 12% of them singletons. The source of this sequence is a man between 60 and 70 years old in good health. The chain joins TRBV15 to TRBJ1-3; TRBD1 aligns across 7 bases. Sample: PBMCs. CDR3 bases: TGTGCCACCAGTCCCGACAGGGCCTCGTCTGGAAACACCATATATTTT. Its protein product is CATSPDRASSGNTIYF.